This note documents a single T cell receptor (beta chain) sequence. What it binds is unknown. This entry is derived from a study of PD-L1 blockade in urothelial cancer. At the level of the study: Patients started atezolizumab in the mid-2010s, 1,200 mg intravenously every 3 weeks. T cell content in blood samples showed a median of about 150,000. At 3 weeks (second dose) and 6 weeks after starting treatment, blood was analyzed. Overall study findings and caveats: Durable-benefit patients expanded tumor-associated blood clones more at 3 weeks.

This table comes from immunoSEQ multiplex PCR, and its TCRdb copy is limited to in-frame clones, with some not included. The sample has approximately 18,000 clones; about 88% are singletons. The time point is: pretreatment peripheral blood. This sample comprised PBMCs, obtained around atezolizumab (anti-PD-L1) treatment. The sequence came from a man between 65 and 85 years old with urothelial cancer.

CDR3 protein: CASSLGGTGYNEQFF. CDR3 nucleotides: TGCGCCAGCAGCTTGGGAGGGACAGGGTACAATGAGCAGTTCTTC. The chain carries TRBV5-1 and TRBJ2-1; TRBD1 aligns across 9 bases. CDR1 and CDR2 from the germline V gene are SGHRS and YFSETQ. This CDR3 has 15 residues. J gave up 4 bases and V 0 bases, and 2 bases lay outside the gene matches.